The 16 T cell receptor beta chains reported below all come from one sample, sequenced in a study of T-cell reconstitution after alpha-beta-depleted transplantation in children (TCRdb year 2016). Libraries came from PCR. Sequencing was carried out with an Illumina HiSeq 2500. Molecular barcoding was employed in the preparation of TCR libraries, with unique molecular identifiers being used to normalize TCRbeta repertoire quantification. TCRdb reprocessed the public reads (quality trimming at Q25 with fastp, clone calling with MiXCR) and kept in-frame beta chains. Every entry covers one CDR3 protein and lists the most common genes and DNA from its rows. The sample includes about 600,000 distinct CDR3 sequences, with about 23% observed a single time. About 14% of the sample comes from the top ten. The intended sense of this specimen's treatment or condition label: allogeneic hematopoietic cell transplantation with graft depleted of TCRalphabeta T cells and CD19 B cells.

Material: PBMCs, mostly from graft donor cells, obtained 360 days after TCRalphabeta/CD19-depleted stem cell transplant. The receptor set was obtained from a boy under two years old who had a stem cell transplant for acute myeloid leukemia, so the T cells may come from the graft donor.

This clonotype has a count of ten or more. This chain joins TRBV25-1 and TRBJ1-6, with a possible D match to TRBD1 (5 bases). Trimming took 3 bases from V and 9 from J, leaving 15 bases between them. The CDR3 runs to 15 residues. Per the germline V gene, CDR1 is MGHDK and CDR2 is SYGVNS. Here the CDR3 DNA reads TGTGCCAGCAGTGAGGCCGGGACGGTTAGTTCACCCCTCCACTTT. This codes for CASSEAGTVSSPLHF.

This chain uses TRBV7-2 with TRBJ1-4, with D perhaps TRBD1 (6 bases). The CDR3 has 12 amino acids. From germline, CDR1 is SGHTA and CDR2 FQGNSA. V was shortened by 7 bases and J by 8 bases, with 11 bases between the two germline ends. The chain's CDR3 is CASIRGEEKLFF. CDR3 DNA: TGTGCCAGCATCAGGGGAGAAGAAAAACTGTTTTTT.

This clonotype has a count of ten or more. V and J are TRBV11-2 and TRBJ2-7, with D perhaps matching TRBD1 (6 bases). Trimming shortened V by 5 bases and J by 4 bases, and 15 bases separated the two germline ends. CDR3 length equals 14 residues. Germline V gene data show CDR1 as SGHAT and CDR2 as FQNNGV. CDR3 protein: CASSRTGQQYEQYF. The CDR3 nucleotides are TGTGCCAGCAGCCGCACAGGGCAACAGTACGAGCAGTACTTC. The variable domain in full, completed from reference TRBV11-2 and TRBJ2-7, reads EAGVAQSPRYKIIEKRQSVAFWCNPISGHATLYWYQQILGQGPKLLIQFQNNGVVDDSQLPKDRFSAERLKGVDSTLKIQPAKLEDSAVYLCASSRTGQQYEQYFGPGTRLTVT.

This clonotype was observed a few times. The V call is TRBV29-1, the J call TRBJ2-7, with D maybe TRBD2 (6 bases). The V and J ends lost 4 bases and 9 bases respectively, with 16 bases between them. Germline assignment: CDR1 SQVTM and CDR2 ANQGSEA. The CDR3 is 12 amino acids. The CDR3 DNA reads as TGCAGCGTTGTACGGGACTCCTCGAGGCAGTACTTC. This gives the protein CSVVRDSSRQYF.

In DNA form, the CDR3 reads TGTGCCAGCAGCGTAGAAGAGGCTGAATACAATGAGCAGTTCTTC. As protein: CASSVEEAEYNEQFF. The genes are TRBV9 and TRBJ2-1; D unclear. V was trimmed by 0 bases and J by 4 bases, leaving 11 bases between them. This CDR3 has 15 residues. From germline, CDR1 is SGDLS and CDR2 YYNGEE.

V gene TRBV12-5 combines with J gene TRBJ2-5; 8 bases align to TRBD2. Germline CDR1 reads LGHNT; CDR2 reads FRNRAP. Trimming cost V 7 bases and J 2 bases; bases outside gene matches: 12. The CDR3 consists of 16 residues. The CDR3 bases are TGTGCTAGTGCTTCGGGGGGGCGCGGTCCTCAAGAGACCCAGTACTTC. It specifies CASASGGRGPQETQYF.

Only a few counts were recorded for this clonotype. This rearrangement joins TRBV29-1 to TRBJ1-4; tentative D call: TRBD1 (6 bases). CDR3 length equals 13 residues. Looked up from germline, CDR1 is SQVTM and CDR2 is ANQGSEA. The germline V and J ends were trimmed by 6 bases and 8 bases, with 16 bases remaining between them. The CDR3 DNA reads TGCAGCGTCCAGACAAGGGGGTTGGAAAAACTGTTTTTT. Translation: CSVQTRGLEKLFF.

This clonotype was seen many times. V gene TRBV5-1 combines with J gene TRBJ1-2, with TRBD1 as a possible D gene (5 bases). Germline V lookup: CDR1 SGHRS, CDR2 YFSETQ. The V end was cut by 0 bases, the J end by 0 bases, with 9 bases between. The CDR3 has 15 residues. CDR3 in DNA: TGCGCCAGCAGCTTGGGGGGCTCTACTAACTATGGCTACACCTTC. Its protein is CASSLGGSTNYGYTF.

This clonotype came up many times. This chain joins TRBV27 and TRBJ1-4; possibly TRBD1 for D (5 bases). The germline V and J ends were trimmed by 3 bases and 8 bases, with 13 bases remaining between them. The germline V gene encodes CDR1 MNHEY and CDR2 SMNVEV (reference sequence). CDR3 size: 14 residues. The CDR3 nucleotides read TGTGCCAGCAGTTTGTGGCAGGGTAGCGAAAAACTGTTTTTT. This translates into CASSLWQGSEKLFF.

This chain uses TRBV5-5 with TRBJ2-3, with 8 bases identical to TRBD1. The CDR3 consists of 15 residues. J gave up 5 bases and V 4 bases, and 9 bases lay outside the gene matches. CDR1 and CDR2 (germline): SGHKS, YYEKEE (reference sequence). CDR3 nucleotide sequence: TGTGCCAGCAGCATTACCGGGACAGGCGGAGATACGCAGTATTTT. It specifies CASSITGTGGDTQYF.

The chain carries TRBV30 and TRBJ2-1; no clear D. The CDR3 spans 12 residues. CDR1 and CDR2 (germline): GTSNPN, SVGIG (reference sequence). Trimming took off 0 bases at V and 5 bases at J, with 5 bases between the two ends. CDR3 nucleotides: TGTGCCTGGAGTGTAACCGACAATGAGCAGTTCTTC. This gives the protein CAWSVTDNEQFF.

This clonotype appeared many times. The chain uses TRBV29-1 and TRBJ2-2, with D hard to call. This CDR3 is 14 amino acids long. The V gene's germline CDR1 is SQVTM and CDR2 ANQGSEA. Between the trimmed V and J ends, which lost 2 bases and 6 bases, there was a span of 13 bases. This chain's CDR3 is CSVELVRTAGELFF. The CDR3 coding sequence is TGCAGCGTTGAATTGGTCAGAACCGCCGGGGAGCTGTTTTTT.

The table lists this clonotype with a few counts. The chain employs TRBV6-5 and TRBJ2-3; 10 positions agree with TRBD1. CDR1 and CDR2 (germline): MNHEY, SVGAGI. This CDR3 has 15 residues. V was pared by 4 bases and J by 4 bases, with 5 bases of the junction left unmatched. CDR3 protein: CASSSGTGASDTQYF. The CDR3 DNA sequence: TGTGCCAGCAGTTCCGGGACAGGGGCATCAGATACGCAGTATTTT.

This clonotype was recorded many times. The CDR3 DNA reads as TGTGCCAGCTCACCCCTAGCGGGGGGCCCCCCGGATACGCAGTATTTT. It yields the protein CASSPLAGGPPDTQYF. The chain is built from TRBV18 and TRBJ2-3, with 11 nucleotides matching TRBD2. The length of the CDR3 is 16 residues. Germline assignment: CDR1 KGHSH and CDR2 LQKENI. The V and J ends lost 3 bases and 6 bases, in that order; junction bases with no gene match: 8.

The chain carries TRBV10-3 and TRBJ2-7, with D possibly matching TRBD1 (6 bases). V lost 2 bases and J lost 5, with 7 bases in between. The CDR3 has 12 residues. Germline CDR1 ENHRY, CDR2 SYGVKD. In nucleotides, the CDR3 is TGTGCCATCAGTGAGGGGGGCCACGAGCAGTACGTC. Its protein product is CAISEGGHEQYV.

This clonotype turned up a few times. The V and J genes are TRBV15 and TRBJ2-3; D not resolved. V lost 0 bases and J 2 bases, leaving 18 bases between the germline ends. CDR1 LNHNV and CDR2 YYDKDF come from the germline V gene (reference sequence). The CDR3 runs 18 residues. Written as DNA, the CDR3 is TGTGCCACCAGCAGAGATCCGGCTTTTGGACCTTCCACAGATACGCAGTATTTT. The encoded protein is CATSRDPAFGPSTDTQYF.